Below, 14 T cell receptor beta chains from the same sample are listed, as sequenced in a study of blood T cell repertoires in COVID-19. Assay: immunoSEQ multiplex PCR; the TCRdb copy retains only in-frame clones and omits some. There are 300,000 to 350,000 clones in the sample; 90% occur only once, and roughly 3.9% lies in the top ten. Sequenced sample: PBMCs or T cells enriched from blood (not recorded which). Source of these receptors: a woman younger than 45 who had been exposed to COVID-19.

V and J are TRBV18 and TRBJ1-2, with TRBD1 matching over 7 bases. From germline, CDR1 is KGHSH and CDR2 LQKENI. This CDR3 spans 15 amino acids. Trimming took 4 bases from V and 2 from J; bases not matched to a gene: 7. The CDR3 region is CASSLSGTENYGYTF. The CDR3 region has the DNA TGTGCCAGCTCACTATCCGGGACAGAGAACTATGGCTACACCTTC. Looking up the rest from reference TRBV18 and TRBJ1-2 gives the full variable domain: NAGVMQNPRHLVRRRGQEARLRCSPMKGHSHVYWYRQLPEEGLKFMVYLQKENIIDESGMPKERFSAEFPKEGPSILRIQQVVRGDSAAYFCASSLSGTENYGYTFGSGTRLTVV.

This chain links TRBV3-1 (or the pseudogene TRBV3-2) with TRBJ2-1; the match to TRBD2 covers 8 bases. Trimming removed 2 bases from V and 0 bases from J; junction bases left unmatched: 3. This CDR3 is 16 amino acids long. Looked up from germline, CDR1 is LGHDT and CDR2 is YNNKEL (reference sequence). DNA of the CDR3: TGTGCCAGCAGCCAAATTCGGGGGGGCTCCTACAATGAGCAGTTCTTC. Translated: CASSQIRGGSYNEQFF.

This chain uses TRBV10-3 with TRBJ2-1; a weak D match, TRBD2 (5 bases). Per the germline V gene, CDR1 is ENHRY and CDR2 is SYGVKD. The CDR3 is made up of 11 amino acids. The V gene lost 6 bases and the J gene lost 8 bases, with 8 bases spanning the gap. As DNA, the CDR3 is TGTGCCATCAGGAGGGAGTATGAGCAGTTCTTC. It specifies CAIRREYEQFF.

Of note for this clone: The same CDR3 is also encoded by other DNA sequences in this sample. J is TRBJ2-7 and V is TRBV12-3 or TRBV12-4, with 10 nucleotides matching TRBD1. There are 13 residues in the CDR3. Trimming removed 3 bases from V and 4 bases from J; junction bases left unmatched: 0. The CDR3 protein is CASSLGQGYEQYF. The CDR3 DNA is TGTGCCAGCAGTTTGGGACAGGGGTACGAGCAGTACTTC.

This rearrangement joins TRBV7-9 to TRBJ2-1, with D possibly TRBD2 on 6 matching bases. Germline lookup yields CDR1 SEHNR and CDR2 FQNEAQ (reference sequence). The CDR3 contains 17 residues. Trimming shortened V by 4 bases and J by 2 bases, and 18 bases separated the two germline ends. CDR3 nucleotides: TGTGCCAGCAGCTCCCGAACTAGCCGCGGGCCCTACAATGAGCAGTTCTTC. Its translation is CASSSRTSRGPYNEQFF.

This sequence joins TRBV4-1 and TRBJ2-7; 14 bases align to TRBD2. Germline CDR1 MGHRA, CDR2 YSYEKL. V lost 4 bases and J lost 3; bases outside the gene matches: 8. This CDR3 has 17 residues. CDR3 residues: CASSRSGTSGSLYEQYF. CDR3 in DNA: TGCGCCAGCAGCCGGTCCGGGACTAGCGGGAGCCTCTACGAGCAGTACTTC.

This chain uses TRBV7-6 with TRBJ1-2, with a tentative D call TRBD1 (6 bases). Germline CDR1 and CDR2: SGHVS and FNYEAQ. The CDR3 has 16 amino acids. The germline V and J ends were trimmed by 1 base and 6 bases, with 18 bases remaining between them. CDR3 bases: TGTGCCAGCAGCTTAGGTCTGCGGGGGGCTAAAGATGGCTACACCTTC. Translating gives CASSLGLRGAKDGYTF.

This chain's CDR3 is CASSRRDSPNPYEQYF. The CDR3 DNA reads TGTGCCAGCAGCCGCAGGGACTCCCCAAACCCCTACGAGCAGTACTTC. V and J are TRBV3-1 (or the pseudogene TRBV3-2) and TRBJ2-7, with TRBD2 as a possible D gene (6 bases). Trimming stripped 4 bases from V and 2 bases from J, with 18 bases between. The CDR3 loop spans 16 amino acids. In germline, CDR1 is LGHDT, CDR2 YNNKEL (reference sequence).

In its sample, this clone was seen once. Different DNA sequences within this sample yield the same CDR3. The rearrangement joins TRBV9 to TRBJ2-5; 10 bases map to TRBD2. Germline lookup yields CDR1 SGDLS and CDR2 YYNGEE. This CDR3 has 16 amino acids. Germline trimming cut 0 bases from V and 2 bases from J; bases unmatched to any gene: 4. This chain's CDR3 is CASSVGASGGQETQYF. The CDR3 bases are TGTGCCAGCAGCGTAGGGGCTAGCGGGGGACAAGAGACCCAGTACTTC.

This chain connects TRBV7-2 to TRBJ1-6; D gene uncertain. Trimming removed 7 bases at V and 5 bases at J, with 12 bases between. Germline-derived CDR1 and CDR2 are SGHTA and FQGNSA. The CDR3 is 14 residues long. The CDR3 coding sequence is TGTGCCAGCACCCGGAGCAGCAATAATTCACCCCTCCACTTT. It translates to CASTRSSNNSPLHF.

The V and J genes are TRBV27 and TRBJ2-7, with 7 nucleotides matching TRBD1. The V gene end was trimmed by 6 bases and the J gene end by 0 bases; junction bases not matched to a gene: 5. The germline CDR1 and CDR2 sequences are MNHEY and SMNVEV (reference sequence). CDR3 size: 14 residues. CDR3 amino acids: CASSLDRSSYEQYF. The CDR3 nucleotides are TGTGCCAGCAGCCTGGACAGGAGCTCCTACGAGCAGTACTTC.

The chain couples TRBV12-3 or TRBV12-4 to TRBJ2-7; D is perhaps TRBD1 (5 bases). Trimming took 4 bases from V and 4 from J, leaving 8 bases between them. The CDR3 runs 12 residues. The CDR3 sequence: CASSSKGYEQYF. CDR3 sequence (DNA): TGTGCCAGCAGTTCAAAGGGGTACGAGCAGTACTTC.

The chain has TRBV5-1 and TRBJ1-1; D is ambiguous. The CDR3 covers 14 residues. V was cut by 0 bases and J by 1 base, with 7 bases left in between. CDR1 SGHRS and CDR2 YFSETQ come from the germline V gene. CDR3 coding DNA: TGCGCCAGCAGCTTGGACAGCAAGAACACTGAAGCTTTCTTT. Its protein is CASSLDSKNTEAFF. The variable domain in full, with the rest retrieved from reference TRBV5-1 and TRBJ1-1, is KAGVTQTPRYLIKTRGQQVTLSCSPISGHRSVSWYQQTPGQGLQFLFEYFSETQRNKGNFPGRFSGRQFSNSRSEMNVSTLELGDSALYLCASSLDSKNTEAFFGQGTRLTVV.

The chain joins TRBV7-9 to TRBJ1-5; TRBD1 matches 7 bases. Germline CDR1 is SEHNR and CDR2 is FQNEAQ (reference sequence). The CDR3 loop spans 13 amino acids. J was trimmed by 6 bases and V by 3 bases; bases with no gene match: 2. Here the CDR3 reads CASSFQGGQPQHF. Here the CDR3 DNA reads TGTGCCAGCAGCTTCCAGGGGGGTCAGCCCCAGCATTTT.